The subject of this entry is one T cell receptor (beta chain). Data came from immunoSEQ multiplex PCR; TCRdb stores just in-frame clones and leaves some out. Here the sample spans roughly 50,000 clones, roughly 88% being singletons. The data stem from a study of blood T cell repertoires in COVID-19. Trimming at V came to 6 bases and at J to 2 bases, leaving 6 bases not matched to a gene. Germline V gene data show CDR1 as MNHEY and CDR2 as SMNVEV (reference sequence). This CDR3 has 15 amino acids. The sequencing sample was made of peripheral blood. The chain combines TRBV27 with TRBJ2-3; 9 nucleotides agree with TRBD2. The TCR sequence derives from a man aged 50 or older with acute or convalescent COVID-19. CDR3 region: CASRTRTSDTDTQYF. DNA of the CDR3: TGTGCCAGCAGGACCAGGACTAGCGACACAGATACGCAGTATTTT.